This TCR beta chain was observed in a study of patients and donors after allogeneic stem cell transplantation (dated by TCRdb to 2019 to 2021). Library construction relied on RT-PCR. For sequencing, a NextSeq 550 was employed. TCRdb cleaned the public reads at Q25 with fastp, built clones with MiXCR and kept in-frame beta chains. Records with the same CDR3 protein are collapsed into one entry carrying the most frequent genes and DNA. The sample includes hundreds of thousands of distinct CDR3 sequences, with 16% observed a single time. The ten largest clones add up to roughly 7.2% of the sample. At the junction V is shortened by 5 bases and J by 1 base, with 5 bases in between. The CDR3 contains 13 residues, cysteine and phenylalanine counted. Only CDR3 DNA is held: 39 bases, read in frame from base 1. In its sample, this clonotype was seen many times. Its recognized antigen is unknown. No base qualities exist here, and no much larger clone lies one base off it.

Recombination joined TRBV12-3 or TRBV12-4 with TRBJ2-2; there is no confident call for the D gene. Sequences were obtained from blood, either unsorted or a sorted T cell fraction (not recorded which). The receptor was derived from a human donor who was either an allogeneic HSCT recipient or a stem cell or donor lymphocyte infusion donor (not recorded which). It is not recorded whose cells these are; they may come from a transplant donor. CDR3 loop: CASSALNTGELFF. The base sequence is TGTGCCAGCAGTGCGTTGAACACCGGGGAGCTGTTTTTT.